These 20 T cell receptor beta chains originate from one sample sequenced in a study of shared clonotypes between healthy human individuals. Some clones are missing from TCRdb's copy, which holds only in-frame ones; the method was immunoSEQ multiplex PCR. This table has nearly 1 million clones, approximately 80% appearing once. Material for sequencing was memory CD4+ T cells sorted from blood. The sample's subset: CD45RA-negative fraction. The receptors shown here come from a man aged 18-30 years in good health.

The rearrangement links TRBV6-5 to TRBJ2-7; 9 bases are shared with TRBD1. The germline CDR1 and CDR2 sequences are MNHEY and SVGAGI. The length of the CDR3 is 15 residues. Unmatched junction bases numbered 13, after V lost 6 bases and J lost 7 bases. CDR3 amino acids: CASRYGTGKSREQYF. The CDR3 nucleotides are TGTGCCAGCAGATACGGGACAGGGAAAAGTCGGGAGCAGTACTTC.

The chain links TRBV19 to TRBJ2-7, with D unclear. The V end lost 2 bases, the J end lost 0 bases, and 8 bases lay between the germline ends. Per germline, CDR1 LNHDA and CDR2 SQIVND (reference sequence). CDR3 length equals 14 residues. The CDR3 reads CASSIYTDSYEQYF. DNA of the CDR3: TGTGCCAGTAGTATATACACAGACTCCTACGAGCAGTACTTC. Supplemented by reference TRBV19 and TRBJ2-7, the full variable domain reads DGGITQSPKYLFRKEGQNVTLSCEQNLNHDAMYWYRQDPGQGLRLIYYSQIVNDFQKGDIAEGYSVSREKKESFPLTVTSAQKNPTAFYLCASSIYTDSYEQYFGPGTRLTVT.

Comments on this clone: This sample includes further DNA sequences coding for the same CDR3. The rearrangement uses TRBV5-4 and TRBJ2-5, with TRBD1 matching 7 bases. CDR1 SGHNT and CDR2 YYREEE come from the germline V gene (reference sequence). CDR3 length: 15 residues. Trimming removed 4 bases from V and 5 bases from J; junction bases left unmatched: 11. CDR3 sequence reads: CASSRPTGDRETQYF. For the CDR3, the DNA is TGTGCCAGCAGCCGGCCTACAGGGGATAGGGAGACCCAGTACTTC.

This clone was recorded once. J is TRBJ2-5 and V is TRBV6-1; no reliable D call. Trimming left V 4 bases short and J 2 bases short, with 14 bases between. The CDR3 extends over 15 amino acids. From germline, CDR1 is MNHNS and CDR2 SASEGT. CDR3 sequence: CASSGPNRGQETQYF. The CDR3 DNA sequence: TGTGCCAGCAGTGGTCCAAATCGTGGGCAAGAGACCCAGTACTTC.

This clone showed up just once. The chain is built from TRBV2 and TRBJ2-6; possibly TRBD1 for D (5 bases). Trimming stripped 4 bases from V and 3 bases from J, with 13 bases between. The germline V gene encodes CDR1 SNHLY and CDR2 FYNNEI. The CDR3 sequence is 16 residues long. As DNA, the CDR3 is TGTGCCAGCAGTGGACAGATTGCGAGTGGGGCCAACGTCCTGACTTTC. Its translation: CASSGQIASGANVLTF.

In its sample, this clone was seen a few times. Other DNA variants within this sample encode the same CDR3. The chain recombines TRBV5-1 with TRBJ2-7; 9 bases agree with TRBD2. The CDR3 contains 15 residues. Per germline, CDR1 SGHRS and CDR2 YFSETQ. Trimming removed 0 bases from V and 2 bases from J; junction bases left unmatched: 3. CDR3 coding DNA: TGCGCCAGCAGCTTGGTGGCTAGCGGGACCTACGAGCAGTACTTC. This encodes CASSLVASGTYEQYF.

This chain joins TRBV19 and TRBJ1-2; TRBD1 matches at 9 bases. The CDR3 is 14 residues long. V lost 7 bases and J lost 4; bases outside the gene matches: 7. Germline V lookup: CDR1 LNHDA, CDR2 SQIVND (reference sequence). CDR3 sequence: CASTRDRVGYGYTF. CDR3 bases: TGTGCCAGTACCCGGGACAGGGTGGGCTATGGCTACACCTTC.

The CDR3 sequence is CASSPRERGGYNEQFF. The CDR3 DNA is TGCGCCAGCAGCCCCCGGGAGCGGGGGGGTTACAATGAGCAGTTCTTC. The chain couples TRBV5-1 to TRBJ2-1, with TRBD2 matching over 10 bases. Unmatched junction bases numbered 8, after V lost 4 bases and J lost 4 bases. CDR1 and CDR2 from the germline V gene are SGHRS and YFSETQ. The CDR3 length is 16 residues.

The chain recombines TRBV5-6 with TRBJ2-7; D unclear. There are 12 residues in the CDR3. Germline V gene data show CDR1 as SGHDT and CDR2 as YYEEEE. Trimming stripped 4 bases from V and 3 bases from J, with 8 bases between. Here the CDR3 reads CASSLSLYEQYF. In DNA form, the CDR3 reads TGTGCCAGCAGCCTGTCGCTCTACGAGCAGTACTTC.

The chain joins TRBV7-2 to TRBJ2-1; 12 bases align to TRBD2. After removal of 6 bases from V and 9 bases from J, the junction contained 9 bases not matched to a gene. CDR1 and CDR2 (germline): SGHTA, FQGNSA. The CDR3 loop spans 15 amino acids. CDR3 region: CASRVLAGGSPEQFF. DNA of the CDR3: TGTGCCAGCAGGGTACTAGCGGGAGGCTCCCCTGAGCAGTTCTTC. Full variable domain (remainder filled in from reference TRBV7-2 and TRBJ2-1): GAGVSQSPSNKVTEKGKDVELRCDPISGHTALYWYRQSLGQGLEFLIYFQGNSAPDKSGLPSDRFSAERTGGSVSTLTIQRTQQEDSAVYLCASRVLAGGSPEQFFGPGTRLTVL.

The chain carries TRBV18 and TRBJ2-1, with D tentatively TRBD2 (5 bases). With 5 bases removed from V and 7 bases from J, the gap between germline ends came to 12 bases. Germline V gives CDR1 KGHSH, CDR2 LQKENI. CDR3 length: 13 amino acids. The CDR3 loop reads CASSTRSGNEQFF. The CDR3 coding sequence is TGTGCCAGCTCAACCCGATCGGGAAATGAGCAGTTCTTC.

CDR3 DNA: TGTGCCAGCAGGGCCGGGACAGGGGCACCTCAGCCCCAGCATTTT. As protein: CASRAGTGAPQPQHF. The chain employs TRBV21-1 and TRBJ1-5; the table's D call, TRBD1, has no DNA check behind it. TRBV21-1 is tagged as a pseudogene. CDR3 length: 15 amino acids.

The V and J genes are TRBV2 and TRBJ2-1; 8 bases fit TRBD1. The V gene's germline CDR1 is SNHLY and CDR2 FYNNEI. This CDR3 contains 17 residues. The V and J ends lost 0 bases and 5 bases, in that order; junction bases with no gene match: 9. The CDR3 DNA reads TGTGCCAGCAGTGAAGCGGGACGGACAGGGCTTGACAATGAGCAGTTCTTC. It encodes CASSEAGRTGLDNEQFF.

The J gene is TRBJ2-2, the V gene TRBV9; the D gene could be TRBD1 or TRBD2 (5 bases each). Germline V lookup: CDR1 SGDLS, CDR2 YYNGEE. With 0 bases removed from V and 0 bases from J, the gap between germline ends came to 12 bases. The CDR3 sequence is 17 residues long. CDR3 amino acids: CASSVEGGTANTGELFF. The CDR3 nucleotides are TGTGCCAGCAGCGTAGAAGGTGGGACCGCGAACACCGGGGAGCTGTTTTTT.

This chain uses TRBV14 with TRBJ1-4; D ambiguous. This CDR3 contains 14 residues. Germline lookup yields CDR1 SGHDN and CDR2 FVKESK. Trimming pared 5 bases from V and 11 bases from J, leaving 18 bases between. This chain's CDR3 is CASSTLGHSAKLFF. Here the CDR3 DNA reads TGTGCCAGCAGCACCCTGGGCCACAGTGCCAAACTGTTTTTT.

This chain joins TRBV6-4 and TRBJ1-4; D uncertain. V dropped 4 bases and J dropped 7 bases, with 10 bases sitting between them. This CDR3 is built from 13 residues. CDR1 and CDR2 from the germline V gene are MRHNA and SNTAGT. As DNA, the CDR3 is TGTGCCAGCAGTGTTGAGGCCGGTGAAAAACTGTTTTTT. Protein: CASSVEAGEKLFF.

This clone was observed at least ten times. V is TRBV9 and J is TRBJ2-3; D is unclear. The V end lost 4 bases, the J end lost 6 bases, and 12 bases lay between the germline ends. CDR3 length: 13 amino acids. Germline-derived CDR1 and CDR2 are SGDLS and YYNGEE. Here the CDR3 reads CASSPQVGDTQYF. CDR3 sequence (DNA): TGTGCCAGCAGCCCCCAAGTTGGGGATACGCAGTATTTT.

V gene TRBV10-3 combines with J gene TRBJ2-7, with TRBD1 as a possible D gene (6 bases). CDR3 length: 14 residues. V was clipped by 6 bases and J by 0 bases, with 12 bases between them. Germline CDR1 reads ENHRY; CDR2 reads SYGVKD. The CDR3 reads CAIRLDSTSYEQYF. CDR3 DNA sequence: TGTGCCATCAGACTGGACAGTACCTCCTACGAGCAGTACTTC.

This rearrangement joins TRBV11-2 to TRBJ2-1; TRBD1 might be the D (6 bases). Trimming shortened V by 5 bases and J by 6 bases, and 20 bases separated the two germline ends. The length of the CDR3 is 16 residues. The V gene's germline CDR1 is SGHAT and CDR2 FQNNGV. The CDR3 is CASSPLWGRRANEQFF. In DNA form, the CDR3 reads TGTGCCAGCAGCCCTTTGTGGGGGCGGCGGGCCAATGAGCAGTTCTTC.

This sequence joins TRBV5-6 and TRBJ1-2; possible D gene TRBD1, 5 bases. V shed 1 base and J shed 4 bases, with 8 bases lying between them. Germline V CDR1 and CDR2: SGHDT, YYEEEE. The CDR3 extends over 13 amino acids. The CDR3 loop is CASSLWGSYGYTF. The CDR3 DNA is TGTGCCAGCAGCTTGTGGGGGTCCTATGGCTACACCTTC.